What follows describes a single T cell receptor beta chain. Its antigen is still unknown. PCR involved 60 Vbeta and 13 Jbeta primers. Produced via immunoSEQ multiplex PCR; TCRdb's table is partial and in-frame only. The sample lists 150,000 to 200,000 clones; around 79% were seen once. The sample originates from a study of cytomegalovirus exposure and HLA in healthy donors. In the study overall: Caucasian-associated ancestry cluster membership applied to under 85% of around 400 genotyped donors. Broader study findings: It was reported in a later analysis that an Asian-associated ancestry cluster showed fewer N-insertions than the roughly 660-donor mean. An analysis that came later showed most CMV-associated TCR beta chains appearing HLA-restricted.

The germline CDR1 and CDR2 sequences are SEHNR and FQNEAQ (reference sequence). The CDR3 loop spans 16 amino acids. Between the trimmed V and J ends, which lost 4 bases and 0 bases, there was a span of 16 bases. The sequence came from a middle-aged man in good health and CMV-seronegative. The sample comprised PBMCs. The genes are TRBV7-9 and TRBJ2-7, with D perhaps matching TRBD2 (6 bases). The CDR3: CASSSPTEDYSYEQYF. CDR3 coding DNA: TGTGCCAGCAGCTCTCCGACTGAGGACTACTCCTACGAGCAGTACTTC.